The rows below give T cell receptor beta chains drawn from one sample of a study of cytomegalovirus exposure and HLA in healthy donors. Repertoires were generated with immunoSEQ multiplex PCR, while TCRdb's copy carries only in-frame clones and drops some. The table has 150,000 to 200,000 clones, about 76% seen once. Sequencing used PBMCs. The receptor source for this set is a woman between 45 and 60 years old in good health and CMV-seronegative. CDR3s include the opening cysteine and the closing phenylalanine or tryptophan. D genes are given only for firm matches. Size values are once, few and many counts, or a class for expanded clones, and some rows have none.

>.|TRBJ1-2|TRBV2|.
TGTGCCAGCAGTGGTGGGCCAGGGTTTCAATACGGCTACACCTTC
CASSGGPGFQYGYTF
>.|TRBJ2-7|TRBV5-1|TRBD2
TGCGCCAGCAGCCACGGACTAGCGAGCTCCTACGAGCAGTACTTC
CASSHGLASSYEQYF
>.|TRBJ2-6|TRBV28|.
TGTGCCAGCAGTTTACCGGGGACTGGGGCCAACGTCCTGACTTTC
CASSLPGTGANVLTF
>few|TRBJ2-7|TRBV6-1|TRBD1
TGTGCCAGCAGTGATGAGGGGACAGGAGTGAACGAGCAGTACTTC
CASSDEGTGVNEQYF
>few|TRBJ1-5|TRBV5-1|.
TGCGCCAGCAGCCGAGATGGAGGTCAGCCCCAGCATTTT
CASSRDGGQPQHF
>.|TRBJ1-2|TRBV5-6|.
TGTGCCAGCAGCGCTACCCCCCGGGGTCCGATAGGCTACACCTTC
CASSATPRGPIGYTF
>once|TRBJ2-7|TRBV19|TRBD2
TGTGCCAGTAGCGGGACTAGCTCCTCCTACGAGCAGTACTTC
CASSGTSSSYEQYF
>few|TRBJ2-7|TRBV27|.
TGTGCCAGCAGTTTAGGGTTAGGGAGCTCCTACGAGCAGTACTTC
CASSLGLGSSYEQYF
>.|TRBJ2-2|TRBV5-1|.
TGCGCCAGCAGCTTGTTGGAGGGGAACACCGGGGAGCTGTTTTTT
CASSLLEGNTGELFF
>.|TRBJ1-6|TRBV6-5|.
TGTGCCAGCAGTTTCGAGAACCGCAGGAATTCACCCCTCCACTTT
CASSFENRRNSPLHF
>.|TRBJ2-1|TRBV27|TRBD2
TGTGCCAGCAGACTAGCGGGAGACAATGAGCAGTTCTTC
CASRLAGDNEQFF
>.|TRBJ1-6|TRBV10-3|.
TGTGCCATCAGTGGGGCGAATTCACCCCTCCACTTT
CAISGANSPLHF
>once|TRBJ2-7|TRBV5-4|.
TGTGCCAGCAGCTTGGAGGCTAGCTCCTACGAGCAGTACTTC
CASSLEASSYEQYF
>.|TRBJ1-1|TRBV7-9|.
TGTGCCAGCAGCCGGACTAACACTGAAGCTTTCTTT
CASSRTNTEAFF
>few|TRBJ1-1|TRBV6-5|TRBD1
TGTGCCAGCAGTTCTTCCGGGACAGTCACTGAAGCTTTCTTT
CASSSSGTVTEAFF
>.|TRBJ2-1|TRBV4-3|TRBD2
TGCGCCAGCAGCCAAGAGGCGGGGCCTAGCGGGGGGTTCTACAATGAGCAGTTCTTC
CASSQEAGPSGGFYNEQFF
>.|TRBJ2-7|TRBV9|.
TGTGCCAGCAGCGTAGCGAGTGGAGGCTACGAGCAGTACTTC
CASSVASGGYEQYF
>.|TRBJ2-1|TRBV9|TRBD2
TGTGCCAGCAGCGTAGTAGGTTCTGGACTAGCGGGACAAAGCTCCTACAATGAGCAGTTCTTC
CASSVVGSGLAGQSSYNEQFF
>.|TRBJ1-2|TRBV14|TRBD1
TGTGCCAGCAGCCCGCTACAGGGGTCCACCTATGGCTACACCTTC
CASSPLQGSTYGYTF
>once|TRBJ2-2|TRBV9|.
TGTGCCAGCAGCGTAGTGGGACACAACACCGGGGAGCTGTTTTTT
CASSVVGHNTGELFF
>.|TRBJ2-3|TRBV19|TRBD1
TGTGCCAGTAGGGGACAGGGTGCCGATACGCAGTATTTT
CASRGQGADTQYF
>.|TRBJ1-2|TRBV20-1|.
TGCAGTGCTACCAGGGAATCAGGCTACACCTTC
CSATRESGYTF
>.|TRBJ1-2|TRBV13|TRBD1
TGTGCCAGCAGCACCCGGACAGGGACTAACTATGGCTACACCTTC
CASSTRTGTNYGYTF
>few|TRBJ1-1|TRBV4-1|.
TGCGCCAGCAGCCTGCGGACTGAAGCTTTCTTT
CASSLRTEAFF
>.|TRBJ2-3|TRBV5-4|.
TGTGCCAGCAGCTCCGCGCTGAGCCCCATCACAGATACGCAGTATTTT
CASSSALSPITDTQYF
>.|TRBJ2-7|TRBV12-5|.
TGTGCTAGTGGTCCCCCCTATATCGAGCAGTACTTC
CASGPPYIEQYF